This is a list of T cell receptor beta chains from one sample in a study of T-cell reconstitution after alpha-beta-depleted transplantation in children. Each CDR3 protein gets one entry after TCRdb re-called the PCR reads with MiXCR. Here the sample spans about 190,000 distinct CDR3 sequences, around 10% being singletons. Sequences were derived from PBMCs, sampled before TCRalphabeta/CD19-depleted stem cell transplant. The receptors stem from a boy between 2 and 10 years old with acute myeloid leukemia, due to receive a stem cell transplant. Each CDR3 is given with its conserved first and last residue. D genes are given only for firm matches. Not every row has a clone size; where given, it reads once, few, many or a size class.

CDR3,DNA,size,V,D,J
CASSLDGIGSVYGYTF,TGCGCCAGCAGCTTGGACGGGATAGGCTCCGTCTATGGCTACACCTTC,many,TRBV5-1,.,TRBJ1-2
CASSPGTNYEQYF,TGTGCCAGCAGCCCCGGGACCAACTACGAGCAGTACTTC,many,TRBV27,.,TRBJ2-7
CASSFIDQETQYF,TGTGCCAGCAGCTTTATTGATCAAGAGACCCAGTACTTC,many,TRBV7-8,.,TRBJ2-5
CASSTDRGIYGYTF,TGTGCCAGCTCGACGGACAGGGGGATCTATGGCTACACCTTC,many,TRBV18,TRBD1,TRBJ1-2
CASSLRTRTQNTGELFF,TGTGCCAGCAGCTTACGCACGAGGACACAGAACACCGGGGAGCTGTTTTTT,many,TRBV11-3,.,TRBJ2-2
CASSSTDGFNEKLFF,TGCGCCAGCAGCTCTACGGACGGCTTTAATGAAAAACTGTTTTTT,many,TRBV5-1,.,TRBJ1-4
CASSLGGGSTGELFF,TGTGCCAGCAGCTTAGGGGGGGGCTCCACCGGGGAGCTGTTTTTT,many,TRBV7-2,.,TRBJ2-2
CASSRKTPGTVSNNEQFF,TGTGCCAGCAGCCGAAAGACGCCCGGGACCGTCTCCAACAATGAGCAGTTCTTC,many,TRBV4-2,.,TRBJ2-1
CASSLGSLVGSDSPLHF,TGCGCCAGCAGCTTGGGATCTTTAGTGGGGTCGGATTCACCCCTCCACTTT,many,TRBV5-1,.,TRBJ1-6
CASSLDRGPLPNTEAFF,TGTGCCAGCAGTTTGGACAGGGGGCCCCTCCCTAACACTGAAGCTTTCTTT,many,TRBV12-3/TRBV12-4,TRBD1,TRBJ1-1
CASSPSGTGSPDTQYF,TGTGCCAGCAGCCCGTCCGGGACAGGGTCCCCAGATACGCAGTATTTT,many,TRBV7-6,TRBD1,TRBJ2-3
CASSEEVTSGRTDTQYF,TGTGCCAGCAGTGAAGAAGTGACTAGCGGTCGCACAGATACGCAGTATTTT,few,TRBV2,TRBD2,TRBJ2-3
CASSFRSRTGGYEQYF,TGTGCCAGCAGCTTCCGCTCTCGGACCGGGGGGTACGAGCAGTACTTC,many,TRBV11-2,TRBD2,TRBJ2-7
CASSLGGMNTGELFF,TGTGCCAGCAGTTTAGGCGGGATGAACACCGGGGAGCTGTTTTTT,few,TRBV12-3/TRBV12-4,.,TRBJ2-2
CASSFTGTRNTDTQYF,TGTGCCAGCAGCTTTACCGGGACTCGAAATACAGATACGCAGTATTTT,many,TRBV7-3,.,TRBJ2-3
CSARVDTNQPQHF,TGCAGTGCTAGAGTGGACACTAATCAGCCCCAGCATTTT,many,TRBV20-1,.,TRBJ1-5
CASSFRGPDTQYF,TGTGCCAGCAGTTTCCGAGGGCCAGATACGCAGTATTTT,many,TRBV12-3/TRBV12-4,.,TRBJ2-3
CASSPAIQGHYGYTF,TGCGCCAGCAGCCCTGCCATACAGGGCCACTATGGCTACACCTTC,many,TRBV5-1,.,TRBJ1-2
CASSFLGAMNTEAFF,TGTGCCAGCAGCTTTCTTGGGGCTATGAACACTGAAGCTTTCTTT,many,TRBV5-5,.,TRBJ1-1
CSTTGPIRSGEQFF,TGCAGTACCACGGGACCCATAAGATCCGGAGAGCAGTTCTTC,many,TRBV20-1,.,TRBJ2-1
CASSQRDRGGTGELFF,TGTGCCAGCAGCCAACGGGACAGGGGTGGCACCGGGGAGCTGTTTTTT,many,TRBV7-9,TRBD1,TRBJ2-2
CASRDSYSNQPQHF,TGTGCCAGCAGGGACAGTTATAGCAATCAGCCCCAGCATTTT,.,TRBV28,.,TRBJ1-5
CASSQDGTSYNEQFF,TGCGCCAGCAGCCAAGATGGTACGAGCTACAATGAGCAGTTCTTC,many,TRBV4-1,.,TRBJ2-1
CASRQGAGYTF,TGTGCCAGCAGACAGGGGGCTGGCTACACCTTC,many,TRBV6-5,TRBD1,TRBJ1-2
CASTLSNYGYTF,TGTGCCAGCACTCTGAGTAACTATGGCTACACCTTC,many,TRBV2,.,TRBJ1-2
CSAPSWDTQYF,TGCAGTGCTCCGTCGTGGGATACGCAGTATTTT,many,TRBV20-1,.,TRBJ2-3
CASSLGGRVGTEAFF,TGTGCCAGCAGCCTTGGGGGCAGGGTAGGCACTGAAGCTTTCTTT,many,TRBV16,.,TRBJ1-1
CASSPHGTSGAQETQYF,TGTGCCAGCAGTCCCCATGGGACTAGCGGGGCACAAGAGACCCAGTACTTC,many,TRBV25-1,TRBD2,TRBJ2-5
CSARDSRKVIQPQHF,TGCAGTGCTAGAGATTCCCGGAAGGTGATTCAGCCCCAGCATTTT,many,TRBV20-1,.,TRBJ1-5
CASSPGLISCEQYF,TGTGCCAGCAGCCCGGGGCTGATCTCCTGCGAGCAGTACTTC,.,TRBV4-2,.,TRBJ2-7
CASSSGASTGELFF,TGTGCCAGCAGTTCCGGGGCGAGCACCGGGGAGCTGTTTTTT,many,TRBV28,.,TRBJ2-2
CAITSGSSGEQFF,TGTGCCATCACTAGCGGGAGTTCGGGTGAGCAGTTCTTC,many,TRBV10-3,TRBD2,TRBJ2-1
CASSQDAGTGVGIGTEAFF,TGTGCCAGCAGCCAAGATGCAGGGACAGGGGTTGGGATTGGCACTGAAGCTTTCTTT,few,TRBV3-1,TRBD1,TRBJ1-1
CATSDIPGTSLKYTGELFF,TGTGCCACCAGTGACATTCCCGGGACTAGCTTAAAGTACACCGGGGAGCTGTTTTTT,many,TRBV24-1,TRBD2,TRBJ2-2
CSVEAVGEAGELFF,TGCAGCGTTGAGGCCGTCGGGGAAGCCGGGGAGCTGTTTTTT,many,TRBV29-1,.,TRBJ2-2
CSASLPPYNEQFF,TGCAGTGCTAGTCTTCCCCCCTACAATGAGCAGTTCTTC,many,TRBV20-1,.,TRBJ2-1
CATRDISGNTIYF,TGTGCCACCCGGGACATCTCTGGAAACACCATATATTTT,many,TRBV15,.,TRBJ1-3
CSARDFEGITYEQYF,TGCAGTGCTAGAGATTTTGAGGGGATCACCTACGAGCAGTACTTC,many,TRBV20-1,.,TRBJ2-7
CASSFQGGNTEAFF,TGTGCCAGCAGTTTTCAGGGGGGGAACACTGAAGCTTTCTTT,many,TRBV27,TRBD1,TRBJ1-1
CASSPALSGRANEQFF,TGTGCCAGCAGCCCCGCTCTGAGCGGGAGGGCCAATGAGCAGTTCTTC,many,TRBV4-2,TRBD2,TRBJ2-1
CSAGARQAAF,TGCAGTGCGGGAGCCCGACAGGCGGCCTTT,many,TRBV20-1,.,TRBJ1-1
CSVVTGSLYGYTF,TGCAGCGTAGTGACAGGGTCCCTCTATGGCTACACCTTC,many,TRBV29-1,TRBD1,TRBJ1-2
CATSRDQGSYEQYF,TGTGCCACCAGCAGAGATCAAGGGTCCTACGAGCAGTACTTC,many,TRBV15,.,TRBJ2-7
CASSQVPQGDFRGYTF,TGTGCCAGCAGCCAAGTACCCCAGGGGGATTTCCGGGGCTACACCTTC,many,TRBV4-2,TRBD1,TRBJ1-2
CASSEELAGGRNEQFF,TGTGCCAGCAGTGAAGAACTAGCGGGGGGGCGAAATGAGCAGTTCTTC,many,TRBV6-1,TRBD2,TRBJ2-1
CASSPSTFPTEAFF,TGTGCCAGCTCACCATCGACATTTCCCACTGAAGCTTTCTTT,.,TRBV18,.,TRBJ1-1
CASSPASLQFNQPQHF,TGCGCCAGCAGCCCTGCTTCATTACAGTTTAATCAGCCCCAGCATTTT,many,TRBV4-1,.,TRBJ1-5
CASSVYPQGGSPLHF,TGTGCCAGCAGCGTTTACCCCCAGGGCGGCTCACCCCTCCACTTT,many,TRBV27,.,TRBJ1-6
CASSGYTPFYNEQFF,TGTGCCAGTTCAGGGTACACACCTTTCTACAATGAGCAGTTCTTC,many,TRBV6-1,.,TRBJ2-1
CASSGGYYEQYF,TGTGCCAGCAGCGGCGGATACTACGAGCAGTACTTC,many,TRBV12-3/TRBV12-4,.,TRBJ2-7
CASSLPTQSSYEQYF,TGTGCCAGCAGCCTACCGACACAGAGCTCCTACGAGCAGTACTTC,many,TRBV7-9,.,TRBJ2-7
CATSREQGRYEQYF,TGTGCCACCAGCAGAGAACAGGGGCGATACGAGCAGTACTTC,many,TRBV15,TRBD1,TRBJ2-7
CASSLSNTEAFF,TGTGCCAGCAGTTTAAGCAACACTGAAGCTTTCTTT,many,TRBV12-3/TRBV12-4,.,TRBJ1-1